This T cell receptor (beta chain) stems from a study of cytomegalovirus exposure and HLA in healthy donors. Overall study results and limits: Association of a missense DCLRE1C variant with TCR beta V- and J-gene trimming was reported in a later analysis.

Looked up from germline, CDR1 is SGDLS and CDR2 is YYNGEE. With 0 bases removed from V and 2 bases from J, the gap between germline ends came to 8 bases. CDR3 length: 14 residues. Worth noting for this clone: Its cognate antigen is unknown.

60 Vbeta and 13 Jbeta primers were used in PCR. Study processing details: Later reanalysis found roughly 80 million unique TCR beta chains, around 11 million of them shared. Measured with immunoSEQ multiplex PCR; TCRdb has only the in-frame clones, and not every one. D and trimming were read from the DNA, whereas the V and J calls and clone size are those reported in that table. The table includes approximately 90,000 clones, around 77% detected once. V and J are TRBV9 and TRBJ2-5, with D maybe TRBD2 (5 bases). The TCR originated in a man aged 40-49 years in good health and CMV-seronegative. Sequencing was carried out using PBMCs. The CDR3 sequence: CASSVDSGQETQYF. In DNA, the CDR3 is TGTGCCAGCAGCGTAGATTCGGGACAAGAGACCCAGTACTTC. The whole variable domain, filled in from reference TRBV9 and TRBJ2-5, reads DSGVTQTPKHLITATGQRVTLRCSPRSGDLSVYWYQQSLDQGLQFLIQYYNGEERAKGNILERFSAQQFPDLHSELNLSSLELGDSALYFCASSVDSGQETQYFGPGTRLLVL.